The source of this TCR beta chain is a study of cytomegalovirus exposure and HLA in healthy donors. Study at large: Of 398 genotyped donors, more than 70% clustered with self-reported Caucasian donors. Findings and caveats of the study: In a later analysis, HLA-associated beta chains showed higher expansion and lower generation probabilities than comparable chains.

Germline CDR1 reads MGHRA; CDR2 reads YSYEKL. This CDR3 has 18 amino acids. Trimming took 4 bases from V and 7 from J, leaving 25 bases between them. With respect to this clone: As yet, its antigen is unknown.

All donors participated as healthy donors of bone marrow. The PCR used 60 Vbeta and 13 Jbeta primers. The table came from immunoSEQ multiplex PCR; TCRdb's copy has only in-frame clones and leaves some out. The sample has more than 150,000 clones, about 80% seen once. The rearrangement uses TRBV4-1 and TRBJ2-2; perhaps TRBD1 as D (5 bases). The sample was PBMCs. The TCR comes from a woman in her fifties or sixties in good health and CMV-seropositive. The CDR3 reads CASSLRARQGRSVGELFF. The CDR3 coding sequence is TGCGCCAGCAGCCTCCGAGCGAGGCAGGGCCGGTCGGTCGGGGAGCTGTTTTTT.